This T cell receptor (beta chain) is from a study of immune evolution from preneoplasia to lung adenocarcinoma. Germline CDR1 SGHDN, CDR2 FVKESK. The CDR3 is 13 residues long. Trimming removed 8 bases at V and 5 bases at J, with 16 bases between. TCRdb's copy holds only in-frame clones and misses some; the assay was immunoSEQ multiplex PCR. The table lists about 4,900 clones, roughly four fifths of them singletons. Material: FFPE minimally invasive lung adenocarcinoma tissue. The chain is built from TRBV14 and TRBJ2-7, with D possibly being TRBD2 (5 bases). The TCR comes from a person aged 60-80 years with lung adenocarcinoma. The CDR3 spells CASSRGPWDEQYF. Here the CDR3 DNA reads TGTGCCAGCTCCAGAGGGCCGTGGGACGAGCAGTACTTC.